The 26 T cell receptor beta chains reported below all come from one sample, sequenced in a study of blood T cell repertoires in COVID-19. This table comes from immunoSEQ multiplex PCR, and its TCRdb copy is limited to in-frame clones, with some not included. Of 30,000 to 50,000 clones in the sample, about 90% are singletons; the top ten hold approximately 25%. Sequencing was performed on peripheral blood. These receptor sequences come from a man aged 50 or older with active or convalescent COVID-19.

CDR3 DNA sequence: TGTGCCAGCAGCGTTAGACAGGGAGATACTGAAGCTTTCTTT. Translation gives CASSVRQGDTEAFF. This chain joins TRBV9 and TRBJ1-1; 7 nucleotides line up with TRBD1. Germline V gene data show CDR1 as SGDLS and CDR2 as YYNGEE. CDR3 length: 14 amino acids. The J segment lost 5 bases and the V segment lost 2 bases, leaving 6 bases of the junction unmatched.

This chain connects TRBV28 to TRBJ1-4; the match to TRBD1 covers 7 bases. After removal of 3 bases from V and 11 bases from J, the junction contained 3 bases not matched to a gene. Germline values: CDR1 MDHEN, CDR2 SYDVKM. The CDR3 length is 12 residues. In nucleotides, the CDR3 is TGTGCCAGCAGTTTTACAGGGGAGAAACTGTTTTTT. As protein: CASSFTGEKLFF.

The chain carries TRBV5-5 and TRBJ1-6; 8 bases map to TRBD1. The CDR3 is 15 amino acids. Germline V CDR1 and CDR2: SGHKS, YYEKEE (reference sequence). The trim removed 4 bases at V and 7 bases at J, leaving 7 bases unmatched. The CDR3 reads CASSQGAGKNSPLHF. The CDR3 region has the DNA TGTGCCAGCAGCCAGGGGGCAGGGAAAAATTCACCCCTCCACTTT.

The chain joins TRBV3-1 (or the pseudogene TRBV3-2) to TRBJ2-7; 10 bases line up with TRBD1. V shed 4 bases, J shed 5 bases, and the junction held 2 bases outside the gene matches. Germline V gene sequence: CDR1 LGHDT, CDR2 YNNKEL (reference sequence). This CDR3 is built from 13 residues. The CDR3 DNA is TGTGCCAGCAGCCGGGACAGGGGTCACGAGCAGTACTTC. Amino acids: CASSRDRGHEQYF.

The chain recombines TRBV28 with TRBJ1-4; 9 bases align to TRBD1. CDR1 is MDHEN and CDR2 is SYDVKM in the germline V gene. Trimming took 9 bases from V and 4 from J; bases not matched to a gene: 6. The CDR3 covers 14 residues. As DNA, the CDR3 is TGTGCCAGTCGGGACAGGGTGATTAATGAAAAACTGTTTTTT. Translation: CASRDRVINEKLFF.

The chain employs TRBV6-5 and TRBJ1-4; D gene ambiguous. Germline V gene data show CDR1 as MNHEY and CDR2 as SVGAGI. V was pared by 0 bases and J by 8 bases, with 13 bases between. The CDR3 totals 15 residues. The DNA of the CDR3 is TGTGCCAGCAGTTACTCGATAAGCCCCGGGGAAAAACTGTTTTTT. Translated: CASSYSISPGEKLFF.

The J gene is TRBJ2-7, the V gene TRBV2; no reliable D call. V lost 1 base to trimming and J lost 7 bases, with 8 bases between them. Germline lookup yields CDR1 SNHLY and CDR2 FYNNEI. The CDR3 extends over 12 amino acids. Here the CDR3 reads CASSEVRREQYV. The CDR3 DNA follows: TGTGCCAGCAGTGAAGTGAGGCGGGAGCAGTACGTC.

In the case of this clone: This sample includes further DNA sequences coding for the same CDR3. The CDR3 region is CSARSGHEQYV. The CDR3 nucleotides are TGCAGTGCTAGATCAGGCCACGAGCAGTACGTC. The chain couples TRBV20-1 to TRBJ2-7; D not certain. Trimming took 2 bases from V and 5 from J, leaving 7 bases between them. Germline V lookup: CDR1 DFQATT, CDR2 SNEGSKA (reference sequence). CDR3 length equals 11 residues.

The chain employs TRBV5-4 and TRBJ2-3; 12 nucleotides agree with TRBD2. Germline values: CDR1 SGHNT, CDR2 YYREEE (reference sequence). The CDR3 length is 15 residues. CDR3 bases: TGTGTCACCCGGGCTAGCGGGGGGGCGTCAGATACGCAGTATTTT. Protein product: CVTRASGGASDTQYF.

The rearrangement uses TRBV2 and TRBJ1-1; the D is unclear. The CDR3 has 12 residues. The V gene lost 2 bases and the J gene lost 6 bases, with 7 bases spanning the gap. CDR1 and CDR2 from the germline V gene are SNHLY and FYNNEI. The DNA for the CDR3 is TGTGCCAGCAGTGAAATGAGGGCTGAAGCTTTCTTT. Its protein is CASSEMRAEAFF.

This clone is a singleton in its sample. V is TRBV7-2 and J is TRBJ2-3, with TRBD2 as a possible D gene (5 bases). Germline loops: CDR1 SGHTA, CDR2 FQGNSA. The CDR3 runs 15 residues. Trimming left V 2 bases short and J 0 bases short, with 9 bases between. This chain's CDR3 is CASSLLPGSTDTQYF. DNA for the CDR3: TGTGCCAGCAGCTTATTACCGGGGAGCACAGATACGCAGTATTTT.

The V and J genes are TRBV15 and TRBJ2-7; TRBD2 matches 11 bases. V gave up 1 base and J gave up 4 bases; unmatched junction bases: 9. Per the germline V gene, CDR1 is LNHNV and CDR2 is YYDKDF (reference sequence). The CDR3 runs to 17 residues. Here the CDR3 reads CATSRGPMTSGTYEQYF. The CDR3 DNA follows: TGTGCCACCAGCAGAGGGCCGATGACTAGCGGGACTTACGAGCAGTACTTC.

This sequence joins TRBV19 and TRBJ1-2; 8 positions match TRBD1. With V trimmed by 6 bases and J by 6 bases, 12 bases remained unmatched. CDR1 is LNHDA, CDR2 SQIVND, per germline (reference sequence). The CDR3 totals 15 residues. The DNA for the CDR3 is TGTGCCAGTAGACTTGGGACAGGTACGCGGAATGGCTACACCTTC. This encodes CASRLGTGTRNGYTF.

The chain employs TRBV20-1 and TRBJ1-4, with D hard to call. This CDR3 is built from 13 residues. V was trimmed by 3 bases and J by 8 bases, leaving 13 bases between them. The germline gives CDR1 DFQATT, CDR2 SNEGSKA (reference sequence). The CDR3 DNA follows: TGCAGTGCTAGTACTGGGGAGAGGGAAAAACTGTTTTTT. This codes for CSASTGEREKLFF.

The V and J genes are TRBV7-9 and TRBJ1-1; 8 nucleotides align to TRBD1. Trimming removed 1 base from V and 4 bases from J; junction bases left unmatched: 2. This CDR3 has 14 amino acids. Germline V CDR1 and CDR2: SEHNR, FQNEAQ (reference sequence). Here the CDR3 reads CASSLETGATEAFF. In nucleotides, the CDR3 is TGTGCCAGCAGCTTAGAGACAGGGGCCACTGAAGCTTTCTTT.

In its sample, this clone was seen a few times. The rearrangement links TRBV7-9 to TRBJ1-6; D perhaps matches TRBD1 (6 bases). Germline V gene sequence: CDR1 SEHNR, CDR2 FQNEAQ (reference sequence). Trimming stripped 4 bases from V and 7 bases from J, with 11 bases between. The CDR3 covers 14 residues. The CDR3 here is CASSSGQTNSPLHF. Here the CDR3 DNA reads TGTGCCAGCAGCTCAGGACAGACAAATTCACCCCTCCACTTT.

The chain is built from TRBV11-3 and TRBJ2-2; D is possibly TRBD1 (6 bases). V lost 3 bases, J lost 1 base, and 12 bases lay in between. The CDR3 is 16 amino acids. The germline V gene encodes CDR1 SGHNT and CDR2 YENEEA. The CDR3 region has the DNA TGTGCCAGCAGCTTTTATCAGGGGCGGAACACCGGGGAGCTGTTTTTT. It translates to CASSFYQGRNTGELFF.

This clone was seen a single time. The rearrangement links TRBV9 to TRBJ2-7, with 7 bases aligning to TRBD1. Germline V gene data show CDR1 as SGDLS and CDR2 as YYNGEE. The CDR3 is 21 amino acids. With V trimmed by 4 bases and J by 2 bases, 27 bases remained unmatched. CDR3 amino acids: CASSPPSPPGQPRPHAYEQYF. The CDR3 bases are TGTGCCAGCAGCCCCCCATCCCCCCCGGGACAGCCGCGCCCTCACGCCTACGAGCAGTACTTC. Full variable domain (missing parts from reference TRBV9 and TRBJ2-7): DSGVTQTPKHLITATGQRVTLRCSPRSGDLSVYWYQQSLDQGLQFLIQYYNGEERAKGNILERFSAQQFPDLHSELNLSSLELGDSALYFCASSPPSPPGQPRPHAYEQYFGPGTRLTVT.

The chain employs TRBV27 and TRBJ1-2; 7 positions match TRBD1. Germline CDR1 is MNHEY and CDR2 is SMNVEV (reference sequence). Unmatched junction bases numbered 13, after V lost 4 bases and J lost 5 bases. The CDR3 sequence is 16 residues long. The CDR3 nucleotides are TGTGCCAGCAGTTCCTACGCAGACAGGGTTGGTTATGGCTACACCTTC. Its protein product is CASSSYADRVGYGYTF.

The chain combines TRBV2 with TRBJ1-1, with D possibly being TRBD1 (5 bases). Trimming took off 6 bases at V and 2 bases at J, with 10 bases between the two ends. Germline V gene lookup returns CDR1 SNHLY and CDR2 FYNNEI. The CDR3 length is 13 residues. CDR3 protein: CASRPTANTEAFF. CDR3 bases: TGTGCCAGCAGGCCGACAGCCAACACTGAAGCTTTCTTT. The full variable domain, in which reference TRBV2 and TRBJ1-1 provide the parts outside the CDR3, is EPEVTQTPSHQVTQMGQEVILRCVPISNHLYFYWYRQILGQKVEFLVSFYNNEISEKSEIFDDQFSVERPDGSNFTLKIRSTKLEDSAMYFCASRPTANTEAFFGQGTRLTVV.

The chain is built from TRBV6-5 and TRBJ2-1; the D gene is possibly TRBD1 (7 bases). V was clipped by 10 bases and J by 3 bases, with 13 bases between them. Germline values: CDR1 MNHEY, CDR2 SVGAGI. The CDR3 runs 13 residues. The DNA of the CDR3 is TGTGCCACAGGGGGGAGGTACTACAATGAGCAGTTCTTC. Protein sequence: CATGGRYYNEQFF.

V usage is TRBV6-6 and J usage is TRBJ2-3, with D unresolved. Germline values: CDR1 MNHNY, CDR2 SVGAGI (reference sequence). The CDR3 covers 13 residues. V lost 6 bases, J lost 1 base, and 8 bases lay in between. The DNA for the CDR3 is TGTGCCAGCAGCTCCCAGGGCACAGATACGCAGTATTTT. Translating it yields CASSSQGTDTQYF.

This chain joins TRBV25-1 and TRBJ2-7, with TRBD2 matching 7 bases. Germline loops: CDR1 MGHDK, CDR2 SYGVNS. The CDR3 spans 15 residues. Trimming removed 4 bases from V and 3 bases from J; junction bases left unmatched: 9. The CDR3 protein is CASSATSLANYEQYF. CDR3 DNA: TGTGCCAGCAGTGCGACTAGCTTGGCAAACTACGAGCAGTACTTC.

The chain has TRBV5-1 and TRBJ2-5; D perhaps matches TRBD2 (6 bases). The germline V gene has CDR1 SGHRS and CDR2 YFSETQ. This CDR3 spans 14 amino acids. The V end lost 1 base, the J end lost 5 bases, and 12 bases lay between the germline ends. CDR3 DNA sequence: TGCGCCAGCAGCTTGATGGAGGGTTCGGAGACCCAGTACTTC. Translation: CASSLMEGSETQYF.

This sequence joins TRBV5-1 and TRBJ2-7; 9 nucleotides align to TRBD2. V gave up 0 bases and J gave up 2 bases; unmatched junction bases: 0. The CDR3 has 14 residues. Germline lookup yields CDR1 SGHRS and CDR2 YFSETQ. The CDR3 region has the DNA TGCGCCAGCAGCTTGGCTAGCGGGGCCTACGAGCAGTACGTC. This gives the protein CASSLASGAYEQYV.

The chain is built from TRBV27 and TRBJ1-4; TRBD1 aligns across 9 bases. The germline V gene encodes CDR1 MNHEY and CDR2 SMNVEV (reference sequence). The J segment lost 7 bases and the V segment lost 8 bases, leaving 8 bases of the junction unmatched. The CDR3 consists of 14 residues. The CDR3 loop reads CASGKTGGLEKLFF. The DNA of the CDR3 is TGTGCCAGCGGAAAGACAGGGGGGCTTGAAAAACTGTTTTTT.